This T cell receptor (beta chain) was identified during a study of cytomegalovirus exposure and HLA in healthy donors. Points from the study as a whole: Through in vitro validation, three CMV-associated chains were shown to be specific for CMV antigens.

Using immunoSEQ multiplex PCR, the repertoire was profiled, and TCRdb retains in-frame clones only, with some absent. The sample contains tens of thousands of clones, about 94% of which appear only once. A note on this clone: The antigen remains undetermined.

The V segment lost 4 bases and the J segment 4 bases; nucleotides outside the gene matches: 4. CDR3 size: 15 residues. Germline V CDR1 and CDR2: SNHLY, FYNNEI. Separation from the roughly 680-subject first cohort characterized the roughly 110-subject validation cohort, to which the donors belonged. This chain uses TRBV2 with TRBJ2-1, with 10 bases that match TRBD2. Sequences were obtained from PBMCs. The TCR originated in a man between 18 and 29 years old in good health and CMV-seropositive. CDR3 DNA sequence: TGTGCCAGCAGTGTGGTAGCGGGGGGTTACAATGAGCAGTTCTTC. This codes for CASSVVAGGYNEQFF.